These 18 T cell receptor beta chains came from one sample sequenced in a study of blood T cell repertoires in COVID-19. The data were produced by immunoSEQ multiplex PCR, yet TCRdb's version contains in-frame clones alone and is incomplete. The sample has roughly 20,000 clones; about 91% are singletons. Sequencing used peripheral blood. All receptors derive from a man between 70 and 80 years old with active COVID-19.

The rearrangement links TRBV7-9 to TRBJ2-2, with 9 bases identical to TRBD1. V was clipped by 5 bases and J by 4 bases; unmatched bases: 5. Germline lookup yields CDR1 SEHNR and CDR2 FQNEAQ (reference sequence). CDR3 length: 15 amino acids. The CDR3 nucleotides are TGTGCCAGCAGCCCCGGGACAGGGCTCACCGGGGAGCTGTTTTTT. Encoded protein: CASSPGTGLTGELFF. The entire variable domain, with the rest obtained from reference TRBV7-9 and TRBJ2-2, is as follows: DTGVSQNPRHKITKRGQNVTFRCDPISEHNRLYWYRQTLGQGPEFLTYFQNEAQLEKSRLLSDRFSAERPKGSFSTLEIQRTEQGDSAMYLCASSPGTGLTGELFFGEGSRLTVL.

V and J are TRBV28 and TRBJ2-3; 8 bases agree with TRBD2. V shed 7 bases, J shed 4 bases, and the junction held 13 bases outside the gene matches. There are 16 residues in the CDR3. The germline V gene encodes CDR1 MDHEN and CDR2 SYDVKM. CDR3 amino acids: CASTPGVAGISDTQYF. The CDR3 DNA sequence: TGTGCCAGCACCCCGGGGGTAGCGGGAATCTCAGATACGCAGTATTTT. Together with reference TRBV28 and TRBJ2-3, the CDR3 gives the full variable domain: DVKVTQSSRYLVKRTGEKVFLECVQDMDHENMFWYRQDPGLGLRLIYFSYDVKMKEKGDIPEGYSVSREKKERFSLILESASTNQTSMYLCASTPGVAGISDTQYFGPGTRLTVL.

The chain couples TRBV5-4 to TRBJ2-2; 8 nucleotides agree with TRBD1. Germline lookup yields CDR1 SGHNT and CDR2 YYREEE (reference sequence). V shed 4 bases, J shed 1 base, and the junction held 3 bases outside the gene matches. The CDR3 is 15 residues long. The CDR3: CASSADRVNTGELFF. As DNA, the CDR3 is TGTGCCAGCAGCGCGGACAGGGTGAACACCGGGGAGCTGTTTTTT.

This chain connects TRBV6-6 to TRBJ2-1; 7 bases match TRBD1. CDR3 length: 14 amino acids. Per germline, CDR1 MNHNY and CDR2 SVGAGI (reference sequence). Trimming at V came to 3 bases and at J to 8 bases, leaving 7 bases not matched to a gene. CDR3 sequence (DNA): TGTGCCAGCAGTTATTCGATGCAGGGGGATGAGCAGTTCTTC. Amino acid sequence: CASSYSMQGDEQFF.

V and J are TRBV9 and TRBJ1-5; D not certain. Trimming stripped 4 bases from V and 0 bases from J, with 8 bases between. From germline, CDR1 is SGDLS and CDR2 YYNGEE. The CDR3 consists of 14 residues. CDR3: CASSSGDSNQPQHF. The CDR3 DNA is TGTGCCAGCAGCTCGGGAGATAGCAATCAGCCCCAGCATTTT.

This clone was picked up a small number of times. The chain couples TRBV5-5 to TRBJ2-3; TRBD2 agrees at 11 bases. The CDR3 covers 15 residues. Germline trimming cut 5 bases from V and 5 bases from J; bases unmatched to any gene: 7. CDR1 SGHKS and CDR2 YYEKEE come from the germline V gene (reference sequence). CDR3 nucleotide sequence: TGTGCCAGCAGTCCTCTAGCGGGGGGTGGAGATACGCAGTATTTT. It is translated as CASSPLAGGGDTQYF.

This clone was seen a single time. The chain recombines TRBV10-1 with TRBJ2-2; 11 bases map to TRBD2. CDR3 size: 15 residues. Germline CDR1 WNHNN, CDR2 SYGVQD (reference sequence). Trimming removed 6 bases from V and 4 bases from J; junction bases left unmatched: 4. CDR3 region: CASSDSGRGTGELFF. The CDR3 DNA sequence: TGCGCCAGCAGCGATAGCGGGAGGGGCACCGGGGAGCTGTTTTTT.

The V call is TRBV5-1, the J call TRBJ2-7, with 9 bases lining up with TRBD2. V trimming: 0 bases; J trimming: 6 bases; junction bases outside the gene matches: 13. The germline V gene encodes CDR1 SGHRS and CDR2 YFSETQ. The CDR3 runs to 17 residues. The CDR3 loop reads CASSLGGGGAGSGEQYF. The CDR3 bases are TGCGCCAGCAGCTTGGGCGGGGGGGGCGCTGGGTCGGGCGAGCAGTACTTC.

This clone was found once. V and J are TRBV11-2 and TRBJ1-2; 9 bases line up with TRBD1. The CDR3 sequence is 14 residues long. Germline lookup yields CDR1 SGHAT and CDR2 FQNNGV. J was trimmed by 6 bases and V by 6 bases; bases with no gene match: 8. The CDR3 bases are TGTGCCAGCAGTTTAAGGACAGGGGAAAATGGCTACACCTTC. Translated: CASSLRTGENGYTF.

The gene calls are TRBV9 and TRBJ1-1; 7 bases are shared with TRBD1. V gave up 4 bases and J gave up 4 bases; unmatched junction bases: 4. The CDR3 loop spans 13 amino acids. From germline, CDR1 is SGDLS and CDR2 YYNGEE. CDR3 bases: TGTGCCAGCAGCATACAGGGGACCACTGAAGCTTTCTTT. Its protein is CASSIQGTTEAFF.

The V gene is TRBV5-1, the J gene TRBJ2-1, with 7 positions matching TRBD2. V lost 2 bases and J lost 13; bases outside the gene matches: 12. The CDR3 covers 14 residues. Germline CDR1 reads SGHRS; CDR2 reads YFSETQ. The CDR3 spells CASSFGGGPRFQFF. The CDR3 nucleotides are TGCGCCAGCAGCTTCGGGGGAGGGCCTCGTTTTCAGTTCTTC.

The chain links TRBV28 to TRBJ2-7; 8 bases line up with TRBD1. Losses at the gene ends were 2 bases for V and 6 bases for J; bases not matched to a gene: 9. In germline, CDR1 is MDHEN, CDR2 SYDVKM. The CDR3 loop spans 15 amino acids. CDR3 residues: CASSLTATGDVEQYF. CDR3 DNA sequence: TGTGCCAGCAGTTTAACTGCGACAGGGGATGTCGAGCAGTACTTC. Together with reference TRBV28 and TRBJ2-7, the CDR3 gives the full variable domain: DVKVTQSSRYLVKRTGEKVFLECVQDMDHENMFWYRQDPGLGLRLIYFSYDVKMKEKGDIPEGYSVSREKKERFSLILESASTNQTSMYLCASSLTATGDVEQYFGPGTRLTVT.

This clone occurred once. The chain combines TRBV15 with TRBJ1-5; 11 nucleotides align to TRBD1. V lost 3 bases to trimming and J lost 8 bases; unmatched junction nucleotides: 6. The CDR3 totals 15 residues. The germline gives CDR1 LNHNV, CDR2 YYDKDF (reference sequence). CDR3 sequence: CATSSRDRGRKPQHF. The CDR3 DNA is TGTGCCACCAGCAGCCGGGACAGGGGGAGGAAGCCCCAGCATTTT.

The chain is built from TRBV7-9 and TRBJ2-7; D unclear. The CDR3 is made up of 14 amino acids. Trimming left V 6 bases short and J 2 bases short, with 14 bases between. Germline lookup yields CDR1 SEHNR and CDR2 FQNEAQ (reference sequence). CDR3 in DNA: TGTGCCAGCAGTTATGGGCAGGAAACCTACGAGCAGTACTTC. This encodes CASSYGQETYEQYF.

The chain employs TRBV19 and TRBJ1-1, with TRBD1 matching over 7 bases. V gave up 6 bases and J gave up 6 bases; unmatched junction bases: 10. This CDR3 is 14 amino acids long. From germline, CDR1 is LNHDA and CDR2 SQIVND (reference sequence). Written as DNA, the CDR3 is TGTGCCAGTAGCCGTACAGGGGATCTGTCTGAAGCTTTCTTT. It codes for CASSRTGDLSEAFF.

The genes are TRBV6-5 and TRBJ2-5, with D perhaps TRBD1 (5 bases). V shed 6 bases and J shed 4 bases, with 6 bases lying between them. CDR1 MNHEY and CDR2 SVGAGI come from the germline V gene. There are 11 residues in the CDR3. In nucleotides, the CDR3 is TGTGCCAGCAGGACAGCAGAGACCCAGTACTTC. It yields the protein CASRTAETQYF.

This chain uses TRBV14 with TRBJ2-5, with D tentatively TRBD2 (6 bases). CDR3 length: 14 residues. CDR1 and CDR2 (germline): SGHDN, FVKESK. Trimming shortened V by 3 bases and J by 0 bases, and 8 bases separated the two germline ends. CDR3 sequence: CASSQGEDQETQYF. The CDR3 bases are TGTGCCAGCAGCCAGGGGGAGGACCAAGAGACCCAGTACTTC. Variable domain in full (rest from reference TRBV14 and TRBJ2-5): EAGVTQFPSHSVIEKGQTVTLRCDPISGHDNLYWYRRVMGKEIKFLLHFVKESKQDESGMPNNRFLAERTGGTYSTLKVQPAELEDSGVYFCASSQGEDQETQYFGPGTRLLVL.

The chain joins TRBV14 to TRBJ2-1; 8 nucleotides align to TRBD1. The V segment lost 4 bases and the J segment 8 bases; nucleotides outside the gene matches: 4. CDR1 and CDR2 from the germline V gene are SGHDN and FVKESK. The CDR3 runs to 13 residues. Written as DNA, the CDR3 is TGTGCCAGCAGCCCCCTGACAGGGGATGAGCAGTTCTTC. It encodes CASSPLTGDEQFF.